Shown below are 4 T cell receptor beta chains from a single sample sequenced in a study of cytomegalovirus exposure and HLA in healthy donors. PCR primers comprised 60 Vbeta and 13 Jbeta primers. Generated by immunoSEQ multiplex PCR, the TCRdb table keeps only in-frame clones and is missing some. The repertoire holds about 140,000 clones, with over 70% as singletons. The material sequenced was PBMCs. The receptors come from a man in his forties in good health and CMV-seropositive.

This rearrangement joins TRBV27 to TRBJ1-5, with no clear D. V was clipped by 3 bases and J by 9 bases, with 9 bases between them. Germline CDR1 is MNHEY and CDR2 is SMNVEV (reference sequence). The CDR3 runs 12 residues. The CDR3 sequence is CASSFPRGPQHF. CDR3 sequence (DNA): TGTGCCAGCAGTTTTCCCCGGGGGCCCCAGCATTTT.

The genes are TRBV5-1 and TRBJ2-3; D is unresolved. CDR1 and CDR2 from the germline V gene are SGHRS and YFSETQ. V dropped 4 bases and J dropped 1 base, with 7 bases sitting between them. CDR3 size: 13 residues. As DNA, the CDR3 is TGCGCCAGCAGCCGCAGGCGCACAGATACGCAGTATTTT. Its protein is CASSRRRTDTQYF.

The chain employs TRBV6-5 and TRBJ1-2; D might be TRBD1 (6 bases). Per germline, CDR1 MNHEY and CDR2 SVGAGI. CDR3 length: 13 residues. V was trimmed by 5 bases and J by 1 base, leaving 8 bases between them. This chain's CDR3 is CASSRQVNYGYTF. As DNA, the CDR3 is TGTGCCAGCAGTCGACAGGTTAACTATGGCTACACCTTC.

This clone appeared a single time. The V call is TRBV6-5, the J call TRBJ2-7, with 9 bases identical to TRBD1. Germline loops: CDR1 MNHEY, CDR2 SVGAGI. This CDR3 has 16 amino acids. V was pared by 2 bases and J by 3 bases, with 8 bases of the junction left unmatched. CDR3 DNA: TGTGCCAGCAGTTACGGGGGGCGGGACAGGGTCTACGAGCAGTACTTC. It yields the protein CASSYGGRDRVYEQYF.